The rows below give T cell receptor beta chains drawn from one sample of a study of blood T cell repertoires in COVID-19. Assay used: immunoSEQ multiplex PCR; TCRdb lists only in-frame clones, some missing. This sample has 150,000 or so clones; around four fifths occur once, and the top ten carry roughly 3%. The sample comprised peripheral blood. All receptors come from a woman between 40 and 55 years old with active or convalescent COVID-19. Each CDR3 is given with its conserved first and last residue. D genes are given only for firm matches. Not every row has a clone size; where given, it reads once, few, many or a size class.

cdr3_length	v_call	clone_size	d_call	j_call	cdr3_nt	cdr3_aa
17	TRBV4-3	.	TRBD2	TRBJ2-2	TGCGCCAGCAGCCAAGTCTTCCGGGGGGGGAACACCGGGGAGCTGTTTTTT	CASSQVFRGGNTGELFF
16	TRBV11-3	.	.	TRBJ2-3	TGTGCCAGCAGCCCCCGAGGAGCGGGTGGCACAGATACGCAGTATTTT	CASSPRGAGGTDTQYF
13	TRBV18	.	TRBD1	TRBJ1-2	TGTGCCAGCTCAGGGGACAGGCGCTATGGCTACACCTTC	CASSGDRRYGYTF
22	TRBV28	.	TRBD2	TRBJ2-1	TGTGCCAGCAGTCATCCACGAAAGGGACCACCGGGGGGGCCAAGCTCCTACAATGAGCAGTTCTTC	CASSHPRKGPPGGPSSYNEQFF
16	TRBV28	.	TRBD1	TRBJ1-2	TGTGCCAGCAGTGCCCCAAGGGACAGGGTAAATCAAGGCTACACCTTC	CASSAPRDRVNQGYTF
15	TRBV6-6	.	.	TRBJ2-1	TGTGCCAGCAGTTACCCCGCTGAGGGTATGAATGAGCAGTTCTTC	CASSYPAEGMNEQFF
17	TRBV10-3	.	TRBD1	TRBJ1-1	TGTGCCATCAGTGAGTCGACAGGGGTGGGGCCGAACACTGAAGCTTTCTTT	CAISESTGVGPNTEAFF
13	TRBV2	.	.	TRBJ1-1	TGTGCCAGCAGTGATTTCCTCAGGACTGAAGCTTTCTTT	CASSDFLRTEAFF
15	TRBV28	few	.	TRBJ1-1	TGTGCCAGCAGTTTAGGGTCGGGGTTTAGGACTGAAGCTTTCTTT	CASSLGSGFRTEAFF
12	TRBV19	once	.	TRBJ1-5	TGTGCCAGTAGAGCCAGCAATCAGCCCCAGCATTTT	CASRASNQPQHF
18	TRBV19	.	TRBD1	TRBJ1-4	TGTGCCAGTAACCACGAACCCCAGACAGGGGCTAATAATGAAAAACTGTTTTTT	CASNHEPQTGANNEKLFF
12	TRBV29-1	.	.	TRBJ1-5	TGCAGCGTGCGACAGAGCAATCAGCCCCAGCATTTT	CSVRQSNQPQHF
15	TRBV5-1	once	TRBD1	TRBJ2-7	TGCGCCAGCAGCTTGGAGGGACAGGCGAAATACGAGCAGTACTTC	CASSLEGQAKYEQYF
15	TRBV27	.	TRBD1	TRBJ2-1	TGTGCCAGCAGTCCCCCGAAGACAGGGTTAGATGAGCAGTTCTTC	CASSPPKTGLDEQFF
14	TRBV14	.	.	TRBJ1-1	TGTGCCAGCAGCCATCCAGGAATGAACACTGAAGCTTTCTTT	CASSHPGMNTEAFF
15	TRBV7-9	.	TRBD1	TRBJ2-1	TGTGCCAGCAGCTTAGCCGGGACAGGGGTCGATGAGCAGTTCTTC	CASSLAGTGVDEQFF
14	TRBV27	.	.	TRBJ1-6	TGTGCCAGCAGTTTCGGACAACGTAATTCACCCCTCCACTTT	CASSFGQRNSPLHF
13	TRBV9	.	.	TRBJ2-5	TGTGCCAGCAGCGTAGGCGGTCGAGAGACCCAGTACTTC	CASSVGGRETQYF
15	TRBV28	.	TRBD1	TRBJ2-7	TGTGCCAGCAGTGGGAGGGACAGGGGGAGCTACGAGCAGTACTTC	CASSGRDRGSYEQYF
15	TRBV2	.	.	TRBJ1-4	TGTGCCAGCAGTGAATTTACTGCACCTAATGAAAAACTGTTTTTT	CASSEFTAPNEKLFF
14	TRBV2	once	.	TRBJ2-5	TGTGCCAGCAGGGAGTGGAGGTACCAAGAGACCCAGTACTTC	CASREWRYQETQYF
16	TRBV6-5	.	.	TRBJ1-2	TGTGCCAGCAGTTACTCGTTCAGCGGGCCGACAAATGGCTACACCTTC	CASSYSFSGPTNGYTF
14	TRBV30	.	TRBD1	TRBJ2-7	TGTGCCTGGAGTGTATGGGAGACAGGGCACGAGCAGTACTTC	CAWSVWETGHEQYF
17	TRBV18	.	TRBD2	TRBJ2-2	TGTGCCAGCTCACCAAGAGGACTAGCGGCCAACACCGGGGAGCTGTTTTTT	CASSPRGLAANTGELFF
15	TRBV7-2	.	TRBD1	TRBJ1-2	TGTGCCAGCAGCTTAGCTTGGACAGGGGGCGGCGGCTACACCTTC	CASSLAWTGGGGYTF
18	TRBV6-2/TRBV6-3	.	TRBD1	TRBJ1-2	TGTGCCAGCAGTTACCTTGGACAGGGGATAGTCATAGACTATGGCTACACCTTC	CASSYLGQGIVIDYGYTF
18	TRBV10-3	once	.	TRBJ1-3	TGTGCCATCAGTGGGATAGGGGCTGAACCTACCTCTGGAAACACCATATATTTT	CAISGIGAEPTSGNTIYF
17	TRBV7-6	.	.	TRBJ2-2	TGTGCCAGCAGCTTAGGGGGCCCTCCAGGCTCGACCGGGGAGCTGTTTTTT	CASSLGGPPGSTGELFF
18	TRBV6-2/TRBV6-3	.	TRBD1	TRBJ2-7	TGTGCCAGCAGTTACTACCTTGCCGGGACAGATGTGACCTACGAGCAGTACTTC	CASSYYLAGTDVTYEQYF
13	TRBV9	.	.	TRBJ1-6	TGTGCCAGCAGCGTAGCGGGTAATTCACCCCTCCACTTT	CASSVAGNSPLHF
14	TRBV18	.	.	TRBJ1-4	TGTGCCAGCTCCCCCACGTGGGCGAGTGAAAAACTGTTTTTT	CASSPTWASEKLFF
15	TRBV5-1	.	TRBD1	TRBJ2-2	TGCGCCAGCAGTTTCGGGACAGGGAACACCGGGGAGCTGTTTTTT	CASSFGTGNTGELFF
14	TRBV28	.	TRBD2	TRBJ2-7	TGTGCCAGCAGTTTACTAGCGGGAGGTCGCGAGCAGTACTTC	CASSLLAGGREQYF
14	TRBV7-9	.	.	TRBJ1-1	TGTGCCAGCAGCTTGGGATTTCAGGGCGATCTTGCTTTCTTT	CASSLGFQGDLAFF
13	TRBV10-3	.	.	TRBJ1-5	TGTGCCATCAGTGAGCAGGCCAATCAGCCCCAGCATTTT	CAISEQANQPQHF
15	TRBV5-1	.	TRBD2	TRBJ2-3	TGCGCCAGCGGAGAAATAGGACTAGCGGGGGATACGCAGTATTTT	CASGEIGLAGDTQYF
17	TRBV19	.	.	TRBJ1-5	TGTGCCAGTAGTATAGGGTTCCGGGGAACCAGCAATCAGCCCCAGCATTTT	CASSIGFRGTSNQPQHF
15	TRBV6-5	.	.	TRBJ1-2	TGTGCCAGCAGTTCACTCCGAAAGGGGGTCCGGGGCTACACCTTC	CASSSLRKGVRGYTF
14	TRBV2	few	.	TRBJ1-5	TGTGCCAGCACCTTGACAGATAGCAATCAGCCCCAGCATTTT	CASTLTDSNQPQHF
15	TRBV7-2	.	TRBD1	TRBJ1-1	TGTGCCAGCAGCTTGATTCCAGGGGGTGACACTGAAGCTTTCTTT	CASSLIPGGDTEAFF
13	TRBV6-1	.	.	TRBJ2-7	TGTGCCAGCAGTGACCAGGGAATCTACGAGCAGTACTTC	CASSDQGIYEQYF
17	TRBV28	.	.	TRBJ1-5	TGTGCCAGCAGTTTTGGGGGGATCAGGTCCTTAAATCAGCCCCAGCATTTT	CASSFGGIRSLNQPQHF
16	TRBV7-2	.	.	TRBJ2-1	TGTGCCAGCAGCTTCGTGAGCGCCCCACTGTCCAATGAGCAGTTCTTC	CASSFVSAPLSNEQFF
14	TRBV19	.	TRBD1	TRBJ2-7	TGTGCCAGTAGTACAATTCAGGGGGCCCACGAGCAGTACTTC	CASSTIQGAHEQYF
17	TRBV4-3	.	.	TRBJ1-2	TGCGCCAGCAGCCAAGAGGCCGGGACAAATACTAACTATGGCTACACCTTC	CASSQEAGTNTNYGYTF
17	TRBV5-1	.	TRBD1	TRBJ1-1	TGCGCCAGCAGCCCCCGGGACAGGGCGACGAGGAACACTGAAGCTTTCTTT	CASSPRDRATRNTEAFF
12	TRBV9	.	.	TRBJ2-1	TGTGCCAGCAGCGTAGGAGGGTATGAGCAGTTCTTC	CASSVGGYEQFF
17	TRBV6-2/TRBV6-3	.	TRBD1	TRBJ2-5	TGTGCCAGCAGTTACGAGGCAGGGGGCATTGACCAAGAGACCCAGTACTTC	CASSYEAGGIDQETQYF
15	TRBV18	.	.	TRBJ1-6	TGTGCCAGCTCACCACTCGGGGACTATAATTCACCCCTCCACTTT	CASSPLGDYNSPLHF
15	TRBV27	.	TRBD1	TRBJ1-4	TGTGCCAGCAGTTTCACAGGGGATAAGGTCGAAAAACTGTTTTTT	CASSFTGDKVEKLFF
15	TRBV9	once	TRBD1	TRBJ2-4	TGTGCCAGCAGCGCCTTGGGACAGGGAAGGAACATTCAGTACTTC	CASSALGQGRNIQYF
14	TRBV14	.	.	TRBJ1-1	TGTGCCAGCTCCCGATTAATGGGGGGGACTGAAGCTTTCTTT	CASSRLMGGTEAFF
15	TRBV2	.	.	TRBJ1-6	TGTGCCAGCAGCCAGCGCGAGGGACTGGTTTCACCCCTCCACTTT	CASSQREGLVSPLHF
13	TRBV5-1	.	.	TRBJ1-5	TGCGCCAGCAGCTTGGCAGGCAATCAGCCCCAGCATTTT	CASSLAGNQPQHF
14	TRBV7-7	.	TRBD1	TRBJ2-5	TGTGCCAGCAGCTCGACGGGACAGGGAGAGACCCAGTACTTC	CASSSTGQGETQYF
15	TRBV27	few	.	TRBJ1-2	TGTGCCAGCAGTTCGGTAAAGAGTATAAACTATGGCTACACCTTC	CASSSVKSINYGYTF
15	TRBV4-3	.	TRBD2	TRBJ2-7	TGCGCCAGCAGCCAAGATGGAGCGGGAGATAGAGAGCAGTACTTC	CASSQDGAGDREQYF